The 28 T cell receptor beta chains below all came from one sample that was sequenced in a study of chemoradiotherapy in HPV16-positive cancers (dated by TCRdb to 2021 to 2024). Library preparation used the immunoSEQ multiplex PCR assay. The clones in this table, taken by TCRdb from immuneACCESS, are in-frame only. Not every clone is retained; where verified, under half of the shortfall comes from an unresolved V gene, and the cause of the rest is unknown. Across this sample there are under 70,000 clones, with 90% seen only once. In total, the top ten clones hold roughly 3.3% of the sample. The sequencing used blood, collected from a patient who underwent chemoradiotherapy. These receptors all come from a human donor with HPV-associated anogenital cancer.

This chain connects TRBV30 to TRBJ1-2; 9 positions match TRBD1. Germline loops: CDR1 GTSNPN, CDR2 SVGIG (reference sequence). The CDR3 is 15 residues long. V shed 0 bases and J 5 bases; nucleotides not matched to a gene: 7. CDR3 in DNA: TGTGCCTGGAGTGTGGGACAGGGAGCTGGTTATGGCTACACCTTC. Translation gives CAWSVGQGAGYGYTF.

This sequence joins TRBV5-6 and TRBJ2-1, with TRBD2 matching over 9 bases. CDR3 length: 15 residues. CDR1 and CDR2 from the germline V gene are SGHDT and YYEEEE. V shed 0 bases, J shed 8 bases, and the junction held 6 bases outside the gene matches. Here the CDR3 reads CASSLAGLAWHEQFF. The CDR3 bases are TGTGCCAGCAGCTTGGCCGGACTAGCGTGGCATGAGCAGTTCTTC.

This clone has only a few counts. V gene TRBV6-5 combines with J gene TRBJ1-4; 7 bases map to TRBD1. The junction had 4 bases not matched to a gene; V was cut back by 6 bases and J by 0 bases. Germline V lookup: CDR1 MNHEY, CDR2 SVGAGI. This CDR3 region has 15 residues. CDR3 protein: CASRVDRTTNEKLFF. The DNA for the CDR3 is TGTGCCAGCAGAGTGGACAGGACAACTAATGAAAAACTGTTTTTT.

The rearrangement joins TRBV27 to TRBJ1-2; TRBD1 matches at 7 bases. CDR1 and CDR2 (germline): MNHEY, SMNVEV (reference sequence). V dropped 6 bases and J dropped 4; count of bases not matched to a gene: 5. The CDR3 runs to 13 residues. This chain's CDR3 is CASSPQGSYGYTF. CDR3 nucleotide sequence: TGTGCCAGCAGCCCACAGGGGAGCTATGGCTACACCTTC.

This clone was found once. The rearrangement uses TRBV30 and TRBJ1-5, with a tentative D call TRBD1 (6 bases). The germline V gene has CDR1 GTSNPN and CDR2 SVGIG (reference sequence). The germline V and J ends were trimmed by 8 bases and 4 bases, with 15 bases remaining between them. The CDR3 has 13 residues. CDR3 nucleotides: TGTGCCCTTGACGGGGGCCTTAATCAGCCCCAGCATTTT. Translating it yields CALDGGLNQPQHF.

The chain couples TRBV9 to TRBJ2-1, with 9 nucleotides matching TRBD2. Germline V gene lookup returns CDR1 SGDLS and CDR2 YYNGEE. V lost 0 bases and J lost 9; bases outside the gene matches: 7. This CDR3 spans 15 amino acids. The CDR3 coding sequence is TGTGCCAGCAGCGTAGCCGGGACTAGCAGGAGTGAGCAGTTCTTC. Translating it yields CASSVAGTSRSEQFF. Filled out from reference TRBV9 and TRBJ2-1, the complete variable domain reads DSGVTQTPKHLITATGQRVTLRCSPRSGDLSVYWYQQSLDQGLQFLIQYYNGEERAKGNILERFSAQQFPDLHSELNLSSLELGDSALYFCASSVAGTSRSEQFFGPGTRLTVL.

This rearrangement joins TRBV30 to TRBJ1-4; tentatively, D is TRBD1 (6 bases). In germline, CDR1 is GTSNPN, CDR2 SVGIG (reference sequence). Trimming pared 2 bases from V and 7 bases from J, leaving 14 bases between. The CDR3 runs 14 residues. The CDR3 here is CAWSIGGMGEKLFF. DNA of the CDR3: TGTGCCTGGAGTATAGGGGGAATGGGTGAAAAACTGTTTTTT.

V usage is TRBV18 and J usage is TRBJ2-7; 13 bases are a match to TRBD2. With V trimmed by 1 base and J by 0 bases, 12 bases remained unmatched. The germline CDR1 and CDR2 sequences are KGHSH and LQKENI. CDR3 size: 20 residues. The CDR3 sequence is CASSPQPVTSGRALSYEQYF. DNA for the CDR3: TGTGCCAGCTCACCACAACCCGTAACTAGCGGGAGGGCCCTCTCCTACGAGCAGTACTTC.

The V call is TRBV7-2, the J call TRBJ1-2; D perhaps matches TRBD1 (5 bases). Germline V gene sequence: CDR1 SGHTA, CDR2 FQGNSA. Trimming cost V 0 bases and J 4 bases, with 12 bases left between them. The CDR3 covers 15 residues. The CDR3 region has the DNA TGTGCCAGCAGCTTAGCAAGTTCAGGGACCTATGGCTACACCTTC. This gives the protein CASSLASSGTYGYTF.

Worth noting for this clone: In the same sample, other DNA sequences code for this CDR3. The rearrangement uses TRBV10-3 and TRBJ1-5; tentatively, D is TRBD1 (6 bases). Germline CDR1 is ENHRY and CDR2 is SYGVKD. This CDR3 comprises 14 residues. Trimming stripped 6 bases from V and 9 bases from J, with 18 bases between. As DNA, the CDR3 is TGTGCCATCAGCGAGGACAGTCGGTTGGTGCCCCAGCATTTT. The encoded protein is CAISEDSRLVPQHF.

The chain employs TRBV19 and TRBJ1-4; D is perhaps TRBD1 (6 bases). Trimming removed 4 bases at V and 4 bases at J, with 10 bases between. Germline V gene sequence: CDR1 LNHDA, CDR2 SQIVND (reference sequence). CDR3 size: 14 residues. This CDR3 is CASSTQGLNEKLFF. CDR3 in DNA: TGTGCCAGTAGTACCCAGGGGCTTAATGAAAAACTGTTTTTT.

This chain links TRBV18 with TRBJ2-7, with TRBD2 identical over 7 bases. The CDR3 totals 14 residues. The V gene end was trimmed by 5 bases and the J gene end by 5 bases; junction bases not matched to a gene: 9. CDR1 and CDR2 (germline): KGHSH, LQKENI. The CDR3 loop is CASSRDYSSDEQYF. As DNA, the CDR3 is TGTGCCAGCTCAAGGGACTATTCTAGTGACGAGCAGTACTTC.

This rearrangement joins TRBV11-3 to TRBJ2-7; 10 bases are shared with TRBD1. There are 14 residues in the CDR3. Per germline, CDR1 SGHNT and CDR2 YENEEA. V dropped 5 bases and J dropped 5; count of bases not matched to a gene: 6. The chain's CDR3 is CASSTGTGAHEQYF. The CDR3 DNA is TGTGCCAGCAGCACTGGGACAGGGGCCCACGAGCAGTACTTC. The complete variable domain, with remaining parts taken from reference TRBV11-3 and TRBJ2-7, reads EAGVVQSPRYKIIEKKQPVAFWCNPISGHNTLYWYLQNLGQGPELLIRYENEEAVDDSQLPKDRFSAERLKGVDSTLKIQPAELGDSAVYLCASSTGTGAHEQYFGPGTRLTVT.

The chain uses TRBV6-6 and TRBJ1-3; no clear D gene. Germline lookup yields CDR1 MNHNY and CDR2 SVGAGI (reference sequence). This CDR3 contains 11 residues. V was shortened by 5 bases and J by 7 bases, with 6 bases between the two germline ends. This CDR3 reads CASSEQNTIYF. CDR3 bases: TGTGCCAGCAGTGAACAGAACACCATATATTTT.

The chain uses TRBV6-5 and TRBJ1-5; 8 bases agree with TRBD1. Germline V CDR1 and CDR2: MNHEY, SVGAGI. The CDR3 runs 14 residues. Trimming took 4 bases from V and 4 from J; bases not matched to a gene: 3. For the CDR3, the DNA is TGTGCCAGCAGTTCGGACAGGGTTAATCAGCCCCAGCATTTT. Translation: CASSSDRVNQPQHF.

Worth noting for this clone: The same CDR3 is also encoded by other DNA sequences in this sample. The chain combines TRBV20-1 with TRBJ2-7; no reliable D call. CDR3 length: 11 residues. The germline V gene encodes CDR1 DFQATT and CDR2 SNEGSKA (reference sequence). V dropped 0 bases and J dropped 3 bases, with 3 bases sitting between them. The DNA of the CDR3 is TGCAGTGCTAGAGAGAGCTACGAGCAGTACTTC. Its translation: CSARESYEQYF.

The chain carries TRBV11-3 and TRBJ2-1, with 12 bases matching TRBD2. V was clipped by 5 bases and J by 0 bases; unmatched bases: 14. Germline V gene data show CDR1 as SGHNT and CDR2 as YENEEA. The CDR3 spans 20 residues. CDR3 DNA sequence: TGTGCCAGCAGCCCTAAACTAGCGGGGGGTATTAATAGCTCCTACAATGAGCAGTTCTTC. Amino acid sequence: CASSPKLAGGINSSYNEQFF.

The genes are TRBV6-1 and TRBJ1-1; D is perhaps TRBD1 (5 bases). The V and J ends lost 3 bases and 4 bases respectively, with 15 bases between them. The CDR3 has 15 amino acids. Germline V gene data show CDR1 as MNHNS and CDR2 as SASEGT. Here the CDR3 DNA reads TGTGCCAGCAGTGAGGGGCCCCGGGTGGGCACTGAAGCTTTCTTT. Translated: CASSEGPRVGTEAFF.

This rearrangement joins TRBV10-3 to TRBJ2-2; 15 bases are a match to TRBD2. Trimming at V came to 6 bases and at J to 0 bases, leaving 8 bases not matched to a gene. Germline values: CDR1 ENHRY, CDR2 SYGVKD. The CDR3 length is 19 residues. The CDR3 reads CAIRGGLAGGLANTGELFF. The CDR3 DNA sequence: TGTGCCATCAGGGGCGGACTAGCGGGAGGGCTTGCGAACACCGGGGAGCTGTTTTTT.

V and J are TRBV5-8 and TRBJ1-3, with D hard to call. The CDR3 has 17 residues. The germline V gene has CDR1 SGHTS and CDR2 YDEGEE. V lost 5 bases, J lost 0 bases, and 18 bases lay in between. The CDR3 DNA reads as TGTGCCAGCAGGCCCGCCTTCTACTCCGGCTCTGGAAACACCATATATTTT. Protein: CASRPAFYSGSGNTIYF.

This clone has just a few counts. The CDR3 region has the DNA TGTGCCTGGAGTGGGGATAGCAATCAGCCCCAGCATTTT. Translating gives CAWSGDSNQPQHF. The rearrangement joins TRBV30 to TRBJ1-5, with D unresolved. Trimming took off 1 base at V and 0 bases at J, with 4 bases between the two ends. The CDR3 runs 13 residues. Per the germline V gene, CDR1 is GTSNPN and CDR2 is SVGIG (reference sequence).

The gene calls are TRBV4-1 and TRBJ1-1; possible D gene TRBD1, 6 bases. Trimming left V 1 base short and J 4 bases short, with 10 bases between. The CDR3 covers 14 residues. Germline V gene sequence: CDR1 MGHRA, CDR2 YSYEKL. The CDR3 spells CASSQAGASTEAFF. The CDR3 region has the DNA TGCGCCAGCAGCCAAGCGGGGGCAAGCACTGAAGCTTTCTTT.

The V and J genes are TRBV6-1 and TRBJ1-2; the match to TRBD1 covers 10 bases. This CDR3 is 13 amino acids long. Germline loops: CDR1 MNHNS, CDR2 SASEGT. The trim removed 3 bases at V and 6 bases at J, leaving 1 base unmatched. The CDR3 spells CASSEGTGDGYTF. In DNA form, the CDR3 reads TGTGCCAGCAGTGAGGGGACAGGGGATGGCTACACCTTC.

The rearrangement uses TRBV28 and TRBJ2-2; D gene uncertain. Germline CDR1 reads MDHEN; CDR2 reads SYDVKM. The CDR3 is 14 residues long. V was pared by 7 bases and J by 3 bases, with 12 bases between. The CDR3 nucleotides are TGTGCCAGCACCACCCTAGGGCACACCGGGGAGCTGTTTTTT. Translating gives CASTTLGHTGELFF.

This sequence joins TRBV4-3 and TRBJ2-3; D gene unclear. Germline V lookup: CDR1 LGHNA, CDR2 YSLEER. This CDR3 spans 13 amino acids. Between the trimmed V and J ends, which lost 5 bases and 4 bases, there was a span of 10 bases. Written as DNA, the CDR3 is TGCGCCAGCAGCACGTCCTACGCAGATACGCAGTATTTT. It is translated as CASSTSYADTQYF.

CDR3 nucleotides: TGCGCCAGCACTGGGACCCTAGGTAGCAATCAGCCCCAGCATTTT. Residues: CASTGTLGSNQPQHF. V gene TRBV23-1 combines with J gene TRBJ1-5; D might be TRBD1 (5 bases). TRBV23-1 is an open reading frame whose function is uncertain. CDR3 size: 15 residues. Trimming took off 7 bases at V and 0 bases at J, with 13 bases between the two ends.

The CDR3 nucleotides read TGTGCCAGCTCACGGGCAGAGGCAACTAATGAAAAACTGTTTTTT. Protein product: CASSRAEATNEKLFF. The chain recombines TRBV18 with TRBJ1-4; D remains ambiguous. The CDR3 loop spans 15 amino acids. Between the trimmed V and J ends, which lost 4 bases and 0 bases, there was a span of 9 bases. Germline-derived CDR1 and CDR2 are KGHSH and LQKENI.

Details on this clone: This sample includes further DNA sequences coding for the same CDR3. The chain has TRBV19 and TRBJ1-6, with D possibly being TRBD1 (6 bases). The V gene lost 7 bases and the J gene lost 0 bases, with 16 bases spanning the gap. From germline, CDR1 is LNHDA and CDR2 SQIVND (reference sequence). The CDR3 is 17 amino acids. The CDR3 nucleotides are TGTGCCAGTACCCCTGGGGGCCATAGCTCCTATAATTCACCCCTCCACTTT. Its translation is CASTPGGHSSYNSPLHF. Full variable domain (outside the CDR3, taken from reference TRBV19 and TRBJ1-6): DGGITQSPKYLFRKEGQNVTLSCEQNLNHDAMYWYRQDPGQGLRLIYYSQIVNDFQKGDIAEGYSVSREKKESFPLTVTSAQKNPTAFYLCASTPGGHSSYNSPLHFGNGTRLTVT.